This T cell receptor beta chain is from a study of blood T cell repertoires in COVID-19. The CDR3 sequence is 14 residues long. The germline CDR1 and CDR2 sequences are LNHDA and SQIVND (reference sequence). The V and J ends lost 6 bases and 3 bases respectively, with 12 bases between them. Data came from immunoSEQ multiplex PCR; TCRdb stores just in-frame clones and leaves some out. This table holds some 170,000 clones, 87% found once. This TCR was sampled from a woman between 50 and 59 years old with acute or convalescent COVID-19. The V and J genes are TRBV19 and TRBJ1-5, with D possibly TRBD1 on 6 matching bases. The specimen was peripheral blood. CDR3 sequence reads: CASRSGASNQPQHF. The CDR3 DNA reads as TGTGCCAGTAGGTCAGGGGCCTCCAATCAGCCCCAGCATTTT.